These 10 T cell receptor beta chains came from one sample sequenced in a study of cytomegalovirus exposure and HLA in healthy donors. This PCR relied on a set of 60 Vbeta primers and 13 Jbeta primers. Using immunoSEQ multiplex PCR, the repertoire was profiled, and TCRdb retains in-frame clones only, with some absent. The table includes approximately 160,000 clones, about four fifths detected once. The sequencing sample was made of PBMCs. These receptors came from a woman between 50 and 59 years old in good health and CMV-seropositive.

The rearrangement uses TRBV28 and TRBJ1-5; D is ambiguous. CDR3 size: 13 residues. V dropped 5 bases and J dropped 10 bases, with 15 bases sitting between them. Germline-derived CDR1 and CDR2 are MDHEN and SYDVKM. The CDR3 spells CASSTQVVGPQHF. The CDR3 region has the DNA TGTGCCAGCAGTACTCAGGTGGTCGGACCCCAGCATTTT.

V gene TRBV18 combines with J gene TRBJ1-1, with D unresolved. The ends were cut back, 3 bases at V and 1 base at J, with 6 bases in the middle. Germline CDR1 and CDR2: KGHSH and LQKENI. CDR3 length equals 13 residues. The CDR3 is CASSPSKNTEAFF. The CDR3 nucleotides read TGTGCCAGCTCACCTAGTAAGAACACTGAAGCTTTCTTT.

The chain couples TRBV7-3 to TRBJ2-1; TRBD1 might be the D (5 bases). V was clipped by 4 bases and J by 10 bases, with 20 bases between them. Germline CDR1 is SGHTA and CDR2 is FQGTGA. CDR3 size: 15 residues. The CDR3 sequence: CASSSLSTARNEQFF. As DNA, the CDR3 is TGTGCCAGCAGCTCCCTTTCGACAGCGCGAAACGAGCAGTTCTTC.

This clone is medium-sized. The identical CDR3 is also encoded by other nucleotide sequences in the sample. The CDR3 DNA reads TGTGCCAGCTCGCTTAGCTCCTACAATGAGCAGTTCTTC. It codes for CASSLSSYNEQFF. The genes are TRBV7-9 and TRBJ2-1; no clear D. Trimming stripped 8 bases from V and 0 bases from J, with 8 bases between. Per the germline V gene, CDR1 is SEHNR and CDR2 is FQNEAQ (reference sequence). This CDR3 comprises 13 residues.

The gene calls are TRBV15 and TRBJ1-3; D is perhaps TRBD1 (6 bases). The CDR3 sequence is 14 residues long. V was pared by 5 bases and J by 5 bases, with 13 bases between. The germline V gene encodes CDR1 LNHNV and CDR2 YYDKDF (reference sequence). For the CDR3, the DNA is TGTGCCACCAGCGCGGGGGGGCTCAGAAACACCATATATTTT. It yields the protein CATSAGGLRNTIYF. Full variable domain (outside the CDR3, taken from reference TRBV15 and TRBJ1-3): DAMVIQNPRYQVTQFGKPVTLSCSQTLNHNVMYWYQQKSSQAPKLLFHYYDKDFNNEADTPDNFQSRRPNTSFCFLDIRSPGLGDTAMYLCATSAGGLRNTIYFGEGSWLTVV.

The chain has TRBV28 and TRBJ2-3; TRBD1 agrees at 7 bases. The germline V gene has CDR1 MDHEN and CDR2 SYDVKM. The trim removed 8 bases at V and 1 base at J, leaving 9 bases unmatched. CDR3 length: 15 residues. As DNA, the CDR3 is TGTGCCAGCGCCCCAGGGGGAGAAGGCACAGATACGCAGTATTTT. This codes for CASAPGGEGTDTQYF.

The chain couples TRBV28 to TRBJ1-2, with 7 nucleotides matching TRBD1. The CDR3 sequence is 14 residues long. Germline CDR1 reads MDHEN; CDR2 reads SYDVKM. J was trimmed by 0 bases and V by 11 bases; bases with no gene match: 9. Here the CDR3 DNA reads TGTGCCGGCTCCCCAGGGGGTGCTAACTATGGCTACACCTTC. It translates to CAGSPGGANYGYTF.

The rearrangement uses TRBV5-1 and TRBJ2-3, with a tentative D call TRBD1 (5 bases). Trimming removed 6 bases at V and 8 bases at J, with 22 bases between. CDR1 SGHRS and CDR2 YFSETQ come from the germline V gene. The CDR3 has 15 residues. The CDR3 protein is CASNLRGYGSGTQYF. In DNA form, the CDR3 reads TGCGCCAGCAACCTAAGGGGTTATGGGTCGGGTACGCAGTATTTT. Complete variable domain (other parts from reference TRBV5-1 and TRBJ2-3): KAGVTQTPRYLIKTRGQQVTLSCSPISGHRSVSWYQQTPGQGLQFLFEYFSETQRNKGNFPGRFSGRQFSNSRSEMNVSTLELGDSALYLCASNLRGYGSGTQYFGPGTRLTVL.

The rearrangement joins TRBV7-9 to TRBJ2-7, with TRBD1 as a possible D gene (5 bases). Trimming took 4 bases from V and 1 from J, leaving 17 bases between them. CDR3 length equals 16 residues. Per germline, CDR1 SEHNR and CDR2 FQNEAQ (reference sequence). The CDR3 region is CASSSSSGRDSYEQYF. CDR3 nucleotides: TGTGCCAGCAGCTCGAGTTCGGGCAGGGATTCCTACGAGCAGTACTTC. The full variable domain, with the rest looked up from reference TRBV7-9 and TRBJ2-7, is DTGVSQNPRHKITKRGQNVTFRCDPISEHNRLYWYRQTLGQGPEFLTYFQNEAQLEKSRLLSDRFSAERPKGSFSTLEIQRTEQGDSAMYLCASSSSSGRDSYEQYFGPGTRLTVT.

The chain recombines TRBV11-2 with TRBJ2-5; 13 positions agree with TRBD2. J gave up 0 bases and V 3 bases, and 10 bases lay outside the gene matches. From germline, CDR1 is SGHAT and CDR2 FQNNGV. CDR3 length: 19 amino acids. The CDR3 region has the DNA TGTGCCAGCAGCTTCCTCGGACTAGCGGGAGTTGGGTACCAAGAGACCCAGTACTTC. Translation gives CASSFLGLAGVGYQETQYF.